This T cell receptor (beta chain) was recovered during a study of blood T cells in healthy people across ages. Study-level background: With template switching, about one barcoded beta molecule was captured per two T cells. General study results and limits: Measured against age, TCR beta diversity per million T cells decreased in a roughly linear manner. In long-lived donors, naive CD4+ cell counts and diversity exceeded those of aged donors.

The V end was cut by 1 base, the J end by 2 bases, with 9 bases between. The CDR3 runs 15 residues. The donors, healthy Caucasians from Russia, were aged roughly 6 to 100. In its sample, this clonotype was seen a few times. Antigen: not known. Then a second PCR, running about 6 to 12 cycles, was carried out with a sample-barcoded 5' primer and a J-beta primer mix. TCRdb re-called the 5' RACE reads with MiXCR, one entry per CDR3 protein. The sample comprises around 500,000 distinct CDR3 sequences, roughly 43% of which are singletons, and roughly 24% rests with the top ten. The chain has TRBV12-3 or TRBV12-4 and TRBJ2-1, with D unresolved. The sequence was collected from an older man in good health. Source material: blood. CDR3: CASSLGIGAYNEQFF. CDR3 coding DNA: TGTGCCAGCAGTTTAGGCATAGGCGCCTACAATGAGCAGTTCTTC.